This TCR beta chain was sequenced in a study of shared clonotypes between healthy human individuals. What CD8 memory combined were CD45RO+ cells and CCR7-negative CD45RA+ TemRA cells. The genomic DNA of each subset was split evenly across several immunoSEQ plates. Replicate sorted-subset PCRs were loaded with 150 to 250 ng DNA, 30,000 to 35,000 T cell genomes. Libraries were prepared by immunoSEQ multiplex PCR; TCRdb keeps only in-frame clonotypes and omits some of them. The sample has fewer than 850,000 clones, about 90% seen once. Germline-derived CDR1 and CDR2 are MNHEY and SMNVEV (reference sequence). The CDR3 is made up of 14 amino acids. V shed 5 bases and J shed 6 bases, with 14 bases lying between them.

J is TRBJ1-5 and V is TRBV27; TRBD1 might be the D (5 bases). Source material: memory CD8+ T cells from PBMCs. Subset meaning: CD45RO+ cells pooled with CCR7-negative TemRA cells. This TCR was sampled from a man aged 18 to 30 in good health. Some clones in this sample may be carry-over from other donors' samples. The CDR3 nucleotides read TGTGCCAGCAGTCCCTTTGGGGGGGGTCAGCCCCAGCATTTT. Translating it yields CASSPFGGGQPQHF.